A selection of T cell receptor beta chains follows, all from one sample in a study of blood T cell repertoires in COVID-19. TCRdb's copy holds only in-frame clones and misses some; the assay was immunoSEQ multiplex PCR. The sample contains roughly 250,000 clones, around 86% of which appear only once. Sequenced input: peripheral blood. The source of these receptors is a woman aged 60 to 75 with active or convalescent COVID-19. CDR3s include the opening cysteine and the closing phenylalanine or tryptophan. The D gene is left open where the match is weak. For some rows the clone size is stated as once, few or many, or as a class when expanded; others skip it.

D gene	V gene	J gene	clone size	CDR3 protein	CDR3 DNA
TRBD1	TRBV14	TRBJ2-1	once	CASSQDRRTGGASNEQFF	TGTGCCAGCAGCCAAGATCGGCGGACAGGGGGCGCTTCGAATGAGCAGTTCTTC
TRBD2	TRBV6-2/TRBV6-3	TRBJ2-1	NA	CASSLKAGEAYNEQFF	TGTGCCAGCAGCCTCAAAGCGGGGGAGGCCTACAATGAGCAGTTCTTC
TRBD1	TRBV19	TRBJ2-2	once	CASRYRGYAGELFF	TGTGCCAGTCGGTACAGGGGGTATGCCGGGGAGCTGTTTTTT
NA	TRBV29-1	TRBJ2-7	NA	CSVAQTYEQYF	TGCAGCGTTGCACAGACGTACGAGCAGTACTTC
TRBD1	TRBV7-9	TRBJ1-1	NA	CASDRGPTSTEAFF	TGTGCCAGCGACAGGGGGCCCACAAGCACTGAAGCTTTCTTT
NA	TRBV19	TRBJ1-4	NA	CASSIRGEKLFF	TGTGCCAGTAGTATACGGGGTGAAAAACTGTTTTTT
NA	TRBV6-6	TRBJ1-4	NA	CASNPGTTNEKLFF	TGTGCCAGCAACCCGGGGACAACTAATGAAAAACTGTTTTTT
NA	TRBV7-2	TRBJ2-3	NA	CASSLGATDTQYF	TGTGCCAGCAGCTTAGGGGCGACAGATACGCAGTATTTT
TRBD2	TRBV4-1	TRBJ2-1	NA	CASSQDSGAYNEQFF	TGCGCCAGCAGCCAAGATAGCGGGGCCTACAATGAGCAGTTCTTC
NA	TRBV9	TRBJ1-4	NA	CASSVDPRASNEKLFF	TGTGCCAGCAGCGTAGATCCCAGGGCGTCTAATGAAAAACTGTTTTTT
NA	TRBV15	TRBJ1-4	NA	CATSRDRGSNEKLFF	TGTGCCACCAGCAGAGACAGGGGTTCTAATGAAAAACTGTTTTTT
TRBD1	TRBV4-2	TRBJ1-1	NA	CASSLGQGVPNTEAFF	TGTGCCAGCAGCCTGGGACAGGGGGTACCGAACACTGAAGCTTTCTTT
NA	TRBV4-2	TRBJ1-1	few	CASSQAEAGRTEAFF	TGTGCCAGCAGCCAAGCTGAGGCAGGGCGCACTGAAGCTTTCTTT
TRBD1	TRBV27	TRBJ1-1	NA	CASSSPGQGSSNTEAFF	TGTGCCAGCAGTAGCCCGGGACAGGGCTCTTCTAACACTGAAGCTTTCTTT
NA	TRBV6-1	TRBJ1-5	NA	CASSEVRGAKQPQHF	TGTGCCAGCAGTGAAGTCAGGGGCGCCAAACAGCCCCAGCATTTT
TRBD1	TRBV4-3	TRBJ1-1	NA	CASSQLGQERTEAFF	TGCGCCAGCAGCCAACTGGGACAGGAGAGAACTGAAGCTTTCTTT
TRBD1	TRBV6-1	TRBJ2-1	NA	CASSERDRGYNEQFF	TGTGCCAGCAGTGAGCGGGACAGGGGATACAATGAGCAGTTCTTC
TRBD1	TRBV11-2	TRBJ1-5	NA	CASSLEDRVGNQPQHF	TGTGCCAGCAGCTTAGAAGACAGGGTTGGCAATCAGCCCCAGCATTTT
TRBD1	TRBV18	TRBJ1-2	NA	CASSLQGQGDGYTF	TGTGCCAGCTCCCTCCAGGGACAGGGAGATGGCTACACCTTC
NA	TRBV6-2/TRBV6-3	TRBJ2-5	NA	CASSYSLFGIQETQYF	TGTGCCAGCAGTTATAGTTTGTTCGGGATCCAAGAGACCCAGTACTTC
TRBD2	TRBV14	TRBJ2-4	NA	CASSQDETSRNIQYF	TGTGCCAGCAGCCAAGACGAGACTAGCAGAAACATTCAGTACTTC
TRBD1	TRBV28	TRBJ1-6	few	CASRVGTGNSPLHF	TGTGCCAGCAGAGTCGGGACAGGAAATTCACCCCTCCACTTT
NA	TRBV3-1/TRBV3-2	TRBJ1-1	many	CASSREGKGSTEAFF	TGTGCCAGCAGCCGCGAAGGCAAGGGGTCCACTGAAGCTTTCTTT
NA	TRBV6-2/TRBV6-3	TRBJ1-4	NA	CASSSGLTGTTEKLFF	TGTGCCAGCAGTTCCGGTCTTACAGGGACCACTGAAAAACTGTTTTTT
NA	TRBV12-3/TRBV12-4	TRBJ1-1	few	CASSWTENTEAFF	TGTGCCAGCAGCTGGACAGAGAACACTGAAGCTTTCTTT
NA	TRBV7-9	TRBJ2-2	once	CASSLGLGSNTGELFF	TGTGCCAGCAGCTTAGGACTCGGATCTAACACCGGGGAGCTGTTTTTT
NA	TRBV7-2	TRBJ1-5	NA	CASSLLRGNGQPQHF	TGTGCCAGCAGCTTATTGAGGGGGAACGGTCAGCCCCAGCATTTT
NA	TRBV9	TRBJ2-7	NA	CASSAQGSEQYF	TGTGCCAGCAGCGCCCAGGGGTCCGAGCAGTACTTC
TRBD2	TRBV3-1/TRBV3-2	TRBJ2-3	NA	CASSRTSGGLTDTQYF	TGTGCCAGCAGCCGTACTAGCGGGGGCCTCACAGATACGCAGTATTTT
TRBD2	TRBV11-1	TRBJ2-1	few	CASSSGRGPSGDEQFF	TGTGCCAGCAGCTCGGGTAGGGGCCCTAGCGGGGATGAGCAGTTCTTC
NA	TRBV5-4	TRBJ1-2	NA	CASSLVTVNYGYTF	TGTGCCAGCAGCTTGGTGACAGTCAACTATGGCTACACCTTC
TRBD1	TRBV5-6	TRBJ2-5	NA	CASSLEHRGREKETQYF	TGTGCCAGCAGCTTGGAACACAGGGGCAGGGAGAAAGAGACCCAGTACTTC
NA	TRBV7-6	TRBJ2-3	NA	CASSSFSWRTDTQYF	TGTGCCAGCAGCTCGTTTTCCTGGCGCACAGATACGCAGTATTTT
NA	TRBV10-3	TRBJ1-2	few	CAISESPGEGGHYGYTF	TGTGCCATCAGTGAGTCGCCGGGGGAGGGAGGGCACTATGGCTACACCTTC
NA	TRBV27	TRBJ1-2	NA	CASSFRRQAYGYTF	TGTGCCAGCAGTTTTCGTAGACAGGCCTATGGCTACACCTTC
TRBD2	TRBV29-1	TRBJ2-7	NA	CSVAGGHLSYEQYF	TGCAGCGTTGCGGGGGGGCACCTCTCCTACGAGCAGTACTTC
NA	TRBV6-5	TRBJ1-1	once	CASSYSSGLMNTEAFF	TGTGCCAGCAGTTACTCCTCAGGACTTATGAACACTGAAGCTTTCTTT
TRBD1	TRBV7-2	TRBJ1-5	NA	CASSLDRGRVEGNQPQHF	TGTGCCAGCAGCTTGGACAGGGGGCGAGTCGAAGGGAATCAGCCCCAGCATTTT
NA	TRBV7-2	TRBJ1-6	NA	CASSLAGGYNSPLHF	TGTGCCAGCAGCTTAGCCGGGGGGTATAATTCACCCCTCCACTTT
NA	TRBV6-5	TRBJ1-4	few	CASSLPGAPEKLFF	TGTGCCAGCAGCTTACCAGGGGCGCCCGAAAAACTGTTTTTT
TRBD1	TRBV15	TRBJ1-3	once	CATSTRDRGGNTIYF	TGTGCCACCAGCACCCGAGACAGGGGTGGAAACACCATATATTTT
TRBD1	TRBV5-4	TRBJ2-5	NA	CASSATTGTRETQYF	TGTGCCAGCAGCGCGACGACAGGGACGAGGGAGACCCAGTACTTC
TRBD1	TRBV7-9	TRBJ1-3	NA	CASRPGQGASLGNTIYF	TGTGCCAGCAGGCCGGGACAGGGGGCTTCCCTCGGAAACACCATATATTTT
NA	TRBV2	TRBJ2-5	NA	CASRQLQETQYF	TGTGCCAGCAGACAGCTTCAAGAGACCCAGTACTTC